This entry concerns a single T cell receptor beta chain. These data belong to a study of blood T cell repertoires in COVID-19. For the study at large: Samples taken during acute and convalescent COVID-19 were collected in the United States, Italy and Spain.

Authors' methods: Nucleated cell counts were estimated from reference gene primer amplification. Assay: immunoSEQ multiplex PCR; the TCRdb copy retains only in-frame clones and omits some. V and J calls and clone size are given by that table; D and trimming were obtained from the DNA. The sample shows roughly 87,000 clones, around 87% of them seen only once. V lost 0 bases, J lost 2 bases, and 11 bases lay in between. The CDR3 consists of 16 residues. The germline V gene has CDR1 SGHNT and CDR2 YYREEE (reference sequence). The sequenced sample consisted of peripheral blood. The sequence was obtained from a man between 40 and 49 years old with acute or convalescent COVID-19. The genes are TRBV5-4 and TRBJ1-4; possibly TRBD1 for D (5 bases). CDR3 residues: CASSLAPGGTNEKLFF. CDR3 nucleotides: TGTGCCAGCAGCTTGGCGCCGGGGGGGACTAATGAAAAACTGTTTTTT.